This T cell receptor (beta chain) was retrieved from a study of T cell responses to AZD1222 COVID-19 vaccine. Study at large: Analysis merged second doses at about 4 or about 12 weeks. Study-wide results and limits: Among those given AZD1222, only five or six were seropositive at baseline. Spike-specific TCR breadth and depth were elevated following two AZD1222 doses. No repertoire was sampled before or during the peak T cell response, only after it.

V was clipped by 3 bases and J by 5 bases; unmatched bases: 1. CDR3 size: 13 residues. This clone has only one observation. Its specificity is not known. TCRdb's table, derived via immunoSEQ multiplex PCR, lists solely in-frame clones and lacks some. The repertoire includes some 120,000 clones, roughly nine tenths of them detected once, and over 5% sits in the top ten. The chain uses TRBV12-3 or TRBV12-4 and TRBJ2-5; the match to TRBD1 covers 9 bases. The receptor comes from an adult in good health. The starting material was peripheral blood, obtained on day 0 of AZD1222 vaccination. CDR3 nucleotides: TGTGCCAGCAGTTTGGGGACAGGGGAGACCCAGTACTTC. Its translation: CASSLGTGETQYF.